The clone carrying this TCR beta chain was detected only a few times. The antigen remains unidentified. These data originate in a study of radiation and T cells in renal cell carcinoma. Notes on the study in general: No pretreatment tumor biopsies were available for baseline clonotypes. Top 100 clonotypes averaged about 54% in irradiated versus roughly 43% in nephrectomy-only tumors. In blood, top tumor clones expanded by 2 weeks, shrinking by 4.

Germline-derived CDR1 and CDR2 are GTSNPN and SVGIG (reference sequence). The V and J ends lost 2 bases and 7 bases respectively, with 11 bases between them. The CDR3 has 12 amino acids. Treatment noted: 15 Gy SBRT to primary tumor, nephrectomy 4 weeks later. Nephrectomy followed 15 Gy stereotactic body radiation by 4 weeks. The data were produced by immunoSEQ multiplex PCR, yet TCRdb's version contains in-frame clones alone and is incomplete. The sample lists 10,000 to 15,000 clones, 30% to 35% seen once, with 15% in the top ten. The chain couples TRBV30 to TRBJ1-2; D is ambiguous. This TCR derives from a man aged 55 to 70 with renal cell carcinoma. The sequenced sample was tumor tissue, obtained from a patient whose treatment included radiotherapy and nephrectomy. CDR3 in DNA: TGTGCCTGGAGTACGAGTTTTAGTGGCTACACCTTC. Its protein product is CAWSTSFSGYTF.